These 21 T cell receptor beta chains were sequenced from one sample in a study of shared clonotypes between healthy human individuals. Profiling relied on immunoSEQ multiplex PCR, and the TCRdb table lists in-frame clones only, not all of them. The table includes under 2,500,000 clones, 90% to 97% detected once. The sample comprised naive CD4+ T cells sorted from blood. Indicated subset: CD45RA+ positively selected. The receptors here all came from a man younger than 30 in good health.

The genes are TRBV10-2 and TRBJ2-5, with TRBD2 matching 12 bases. The junction had 4 bases not matched to a gene; V was cut back by 6 bases and J by 8 bases. Germline CDR1 WSHSY, CDR2 SAAADI. This CDR3 spans 13 amino acids. This CDR3 reads CASRETSGGTQYF. CDR3 nucleotide sequence: TGCGCCAGCAGGGAGACTAGCGGGGGCACCCAGTACTTC.

The rearrangement joins TRBV19 to TRBJ2-1; 8 bases are shared with TRBD2. J lost 8 bases, V lost 3 bases, and 6 bases had no gene match. CDR1 is LNHDA and CDR2 is SQIVND in the germline V gene (reference sequence). The CDR3 runs 14 residues. The chain's CDR3 is CASSMGTSSYEQFF. CDR3 DNA: TGTGCCAGTAGTATGGGGACTAGTAGTTATGAGCAGTTCTTC.

This clone has just one count. The chain recombines TRBV28 with TRBJ2-5; tentatively, D is TRBD2 (5 bases). This CDR3 region has 15 residues. CDR1 MDHEN and CDR2 SYDVKM come from the germline V gene. Trimming cost V 3 bases and J 2 bases, with 13 bases left between them. The CDR3 sequence is CASSLGITRQETQYF. DNA of the CDR3: TGTGCCAGCAGTTTGGGCATCACTAGGCAAGAGACCCAGTACTTC.

The CDR3, as DNA: TGTGCCGTGGGACCCCGGACAGTTGCCTACGAGCAGTACTTC. Protein sequence: CAVGPRTVAYEQYF. The chain joins TRBV30 to TRBJ2-7; weak D call: TRBD1 (6 bases). Trimming removed 8 bases from V and 2 bases from J, with 19 bases in between. Germline CDR1 reads GTSNPN; CDR2 reads SVGIG (reference sequence). The CDR3 has 14 residues. The full variable domain, rest sourced from reference TRBV30 and TRBJ2-7, is SQTIHQWPATLVQPVGSPLSLECTVEGTSNPNLYWYRQAAGRGLQLLFYSVGIGQISSEVPQNLSASRPQDRQFILSSKKLLLSDSGFYLCAVGPRTVAYEQYFGPGTRLTVT.

The sample holds a few counts of this clone. This chain links TRBV4-1 with TRBJ1-5; 10 bases are a match to TRBD1. CDR3 length equals 15 residues. V lost 1 base to trimming and J lost 6 bases; unmatched junction nucleotides: 3. CDR1 is MGHRA, CDR2 YSYEKL, per germline. DNA of the CDR3: TGCGCCAGCAGCCAAGGAGACAGGGGGCCTCAGCCCCAGCATTTT. Its translation: CASSQGDRGPQPQHF.

The chain joins TRBV4-1 to TRBJ2-3; 9 bases agree with TRBD1. V shed 2 bases and J 3 bases; nucleotides not matched to a gene: 3. CDR1 is MGHRA, CDR2 YSYEKL, per germline. The CDR3 loop spans 15 amino acids. The DNA of the CDR3 is TGCGCCAGCAGCCAATGGGACAGGGAAACAGATACGCAGTATTTT. Its protein product is CASSQWDRETDTQYF.

This sequence joins TRBV30 and TRBJ2-7; 7 positions match TRBD1. This CDR3 region has 11 residues. Germline values: CDR1 GTSNPN, CDR2 SVGIG (reference sequence). J gave up 4 bases and V 5 bases, and 2 bases lay outside the gene matches. The CDR3 loop is CAWEQGYEQYF. The DNA of the CDR3 is TGTGCCTGGGAACAGGGGTACGAGCAGTACTTC.

As concerns this clone: Other DNA sequences from this sample encode an identical CDR3 as well. The chain has TRBV5-1 and TRBJ2-5, with D perhaps TRBD2 (6 bases). This CDR3 contains 14 residues. Trimming stripped 3 bases from V and 5 bases from J, with 14 bases between. Germline lookup yields CDR1 SGHRS and CDR2 YFSETQ. The CDR3 sequence: CASSSGTAGETQYF. CDR3 bases: TGCGCCAGCAGCTCCGGGACTGCGGGGGAGACCCAGTACTTC. The full variable domain, completed using reference TRBV5-1 and TRBJ2-5, is KAGVTQTPRYLIKTRGQQVTLSCSPISGHRSVSWYQQTPGQGLQFLFEYFSETQRNKGNFPGRFSGRQFSNSRSEMNVSTLELGDSALYLCASSSGTAGETQYFGPGTRLLVL.

This chain joins TRBV12-5 and TRBJ2-2; TRBD2 matches at 9 bases. Per germline, CDR1 LGHNT and CDR2 FRNRAP. J was trimmed by 8 bases and V by 5 bases; bases with no gene match: 15. This CDR3 is built from 17 residues. The CDR3 spells CASGPPPSGASGGELFF. In nucleotides, the CDR3 is TGTGCTAGTGGTCCCCCCCCTAGCGGGGCATCAGGTGGGGAGCTGTTTTTT.

The V gene is TRBV4-1, the J gene TRBJ2-7, with a tentative D call TRBD2 (7 bases). Trimming stripped 0 bases from V and 0 bases from J, with 15 bases between. Germline-derived CDR1 and CDR2 are MGHRA and YSYEKL. This CDR3 has 17 amino acids. The CDR3 here is CASSQDMTRGHSYEQYF. As DNA, the CDR3 is TGCGCCAGCAGCCAAGATATGACGCGGGGGCACTCCTACGAGCAGTACTTC.

There are a few counts of this clone. The chain joins TRBV6-5 to TRBJ2-7, with 8 bases that match TRBD2. Germline trimming cut 0 bases from V and 6 bases from J; bases unmatched to any gene: 7. CDR3 length equals 15 residues. The V gene's germline CDR1 is MNHEY and CDR2 SVGAGI. The DNA for the CDR3 is TGTGCCAGCAGTTACTCAGAGAGGACTAGCAGCGAGCAGTACTTC. This encodes CASSYSERTSSEQYF.

The CDR3 nucleotides are TGTGCCAGCAGCTTAGTCGACGAGCAGTACTTC. Its protein is CASSLVDEQYF. The J gene is TRBJ2-7, the V gene TRBV13; no clear D gene. The CDR3 is made up of 11 amino acids. Trimming removed 1 base from V and 5 bases from J, with 3 bases in between. Germline V lookup: CDR1 PRHDT, CDR2 FYEKMQ (reference sequence). The full variable domain, with the rest looked up from reference TRBV13 and TRBJ2-7, is AAGVIQSPRHLIKEKRETATLKCYPIPRHDTVYWYQQGPGQDPQFLISFYEKMQSDKGSIPDRFSAQQFSDYHSELNMSSLELGDSALYFCASSLVDEQYFGPGTRLTVT.

This clone was observed once. This sequence joins TRBV6-4 and TRBJ2-1; D is perhaps TRBD2 (5 bases). Per germline, CDR1 MRHNA and CDR2 SNTAGT. The CDR3 contains 13 residues. Trimming removed 10 bases from V and 9 bases from J, with 19 bases in between. The CDR3 region is CATGISVGLEQFF. CDR3 bases: TGTGCCACCGGGATATCGGTAGGACTTGAGCAGTTCTTC.

This chain connects TRBV18 to TRBJ1-2; D call uncertain. Germline loops: CDR1 KGHSH, CDR2 LQKENI. V shed 6 bases and J shed 8 bases, with 22 bases lying between them. The CDR3 is 15 residues long. The CDR3 DNA reads as TGTGCCAGCTCCCCAACCGGGCAGCCATCCGGGGGCTACACCTTC. It encodes CASSPTGQPSGGYTF. Looking up the rest from reference TRBV18 and TRBJ1-2 gives the full variable domain: NAGVMQNPRHLVRRRGQEARLRCSPMKGHSHVYWYRQLPEEGLKFMVYLQKENIIDESGMPKERFSAEFPKEGPSILRIQQVVRGDSAAYFCASSPTGQPSGGYTFGSGTRLTVV.

This sequence joins TRBV7-2 and TRBJ2-7; D remains unclear. CDR1 is SGHTA and CDR2 is FQGNSA in the germline V gene. Deletions cut 5 bases from V and 3 bases from J, with 17 bases between. The CDR3 length is 15 residues. CDR3 protein: CASSPRGSSHYEQYF. CDR3 bases: TGTGCCAGCAGCCCCCGCGGAAGCAGCCACTACGAGCAGTACTTC.

This clone was picked up one time. The chain recombines TRBV5-3 with TRBJ1-1; D may be TRBD1 (6 bases). TRBV5-3 is marked as an open reading frame, function uncertain. This CDR3 comprises 18 residues. V was trimmed by 3 bases and J by 0 bases, leaving 21 bases between them. CDR3 in DNA: TGTGCCAGAAGCTCGGGGGTATTCAGGGGAAATGTGAACACTGAAGCTTTCTTT. Translating gives CARSSGVFRGNVNTEAFF.

Concerning this clone itself: The same CDR3 also results from other DNA sequences found in this sample. This chain connects TRBV30 to TRBJ1-1, with D tentatively TRBD1 (5 bases). Germline CDR1 and CDR2: GTSNPN and SVGIG (reference sequence). This CDR3 is built from 13 residues. V was shortened by 0 bases and J by 5 bases, with 10 bases between the two germline ends. The CDR3 sequence is CAWSVRGGTEAFF. In DNA, the CDR3 is TGTGCCTGGAGTGTACGGGGGGGAACTGAAGCTTTCTTT. The entire variable domain, with the rest obtained from reference TRBV30 and TRBJ1-1, is as follows: SQTIHQWPATLVQPVGSPLSLECTVEGTSNPNLYWYRQAAGRGLQLLFYSVGIGQISSEVPQNLSASRPQDRQFILSSKKLLLSDSGFYLCAWSVRGGTEAFFGQGTRLTVV.

This chain connects TRBV11-2 to TRBJ2-2; 11 nucleotides agree with TRBD2. This CDR3 is built from 18 residues. Trimming cost V 5 bases and J 1 base; bases outside gene matches: 9. Per germline, CDR1 SGHAT and CDR2 FQNNGV. In DNA form, the CDR3 reads TGTGCCAGCAGCACCAGACTAGCGGGAATTGTGAACACCGGGGAGCTGTTTTTT. It specifies CASSTRLAGIVNTGELFF.

V and J are TRBV27 and TRBJ2-7; TRBD1 matches at 11 bases. Germline assignment: CDR1 MNHEY and CDR2 SMNVEV (reference sequence). CDR3 length: 15 amino acids. Trimming at V came to 6 bases and at J to 3 bases, leaving 7 bases not matched to a gene. CDR3 amino acids: CASRKPGQGVYEQYF. The CDR3 DNA reads TGTGCCAGCAGGAAGCCGGGACAGGGGGTCTACGAGCAGTACTTC.

This clone was seen a single time. This CDR3 is also generated by other DNA sequences in the sample. This chain uses TRBV5-1 with TRBJ1-1; TRBD1 matches at 7 bases. V lost 3 bases, J lost 4 bases, and 3 bases stayed unmatched. The CDR3 has 13 residues. CDR1 and CDR2 from the germline V gene are SGHRS and YFSETQ. CDR3 residues: CASSSQGGTEAFF. The CDR3 DNA reads as TGCGCCAGCAGCTCGCAGGGGGGCACTGAAGCTTTCTTT. The whole variable domain, remainder taken from reference TRBV5-1 and TRBJ1-1, is KAGVTQTPRYLIKTRGQQVTLSCSPISGHRSVSWYQQTPGQGLQFLFEYFSETQRNKGNFPGRFSGRQFSNSRSEMNVSTLELGDSALYLCASSSQGGTEAFFGQGTRLTVV.

This sequence joins TRBV30 and TRBJ2-7; 9 bases match TRBD1. Germline CDR1 and CDR2: GTSNPN and SVGIG (reference sequence). The CDR3 extends over 16 amino acids. Germline trimming cut 0 bases from V and 1 base from J; bases unmatched to any gene: 7. CDR3 sequence reads: CAWSVWGQGTSYEQYF. CDR3 DNA sequence: TGTGCCTGGAGTGTTTGGGGACAGGGAACTTCCTACGAGCAGTACTTC. Supplemented by reference TRBV30 and TRBJ2-7, the full variable domain reads SQTIHQWPATLVQPVGSPLSLECTVEGTSNPNLYWYRQAAGRGLQLLFYSVGIGQISSEVPQNLSASRPQDRQFILSSKKLLLSDSGFYLCAWSVWGQGTSYEQYFGPGTRLTVT.